The rows below give T cell receptor beta chains drawn from one sample of a study of shared clonotypes between healthy human individuals. Here immunoSEQ multiplex PCR was the method, and the copy in TCRdb shows in-frame clones only, minus some. Among 1.6 million or so clones listed, roughly 96% were seen once. Sequenced: naive CD4+ T cells sorted from blood. The receptors were gathered from a man aged 25-40 years in good health. Each CDR3 is given with its conserved first and last residue. The D gene is left open where the match is weak. Size tells how often a clone was seen (once, few, many) or the class of an expanded clone, and some rows leave it out.

>14|TRBV18|TRBJ1-4|NA|NA
TGTGCCAGCTCACCTACAGGGCTGGGGGAAAAACTGTTTTTT
CASSPTGLGEKLFF
>12|TRBV7-2|TRBJ2-5|NA|once
TGTGCCAGCAGCTTCACTCCCGAGACCCAGTACTTC
CASSFTPETQYF
>14|TRBV7-9|TRBJ2-5|TRBD2|NA
TGTGCCAGCAGCAGGACTAGCAGCCAAGAGACCCAGTACTTC
CASSRTSSQETQYF
>15|TRBV10-1|TRBJ2-7|TRBD2|NA
TGCGCCAGCAGTGAGTTGGCGGGAGCCTCCTACGAGCAGTACTTC
CASSELAGASYEQYF
>15|TRBV5-1|TRBJ2-1|NA|NA
TGCGCCAGCAGCTTGGTTGATATCGATTACAATGAGCAGTTCTTC
CASSLVDIDYNEQFF
>12|TRBV5-4|TRBJ2-5|NA|NA
TGTGCCAGCACCGGAGGGGGGGGAGACGTGTACTTC
CASTGGGGDVYF
>14|TRBV19|TRBJ1-1|NA|NA
TGTGCCAGTAGTATCCCAGGAGTCAAAGGAGAAGCTTTCTTT
CASSIPGVKGEAFF
>17|TRBV7-3|TRBJ2-1|TRBD2|NA
TGTGCCAGCAGCTTAATCGCGGGAGGGCCTGCCATCAATGAGCAGTTCTTC
CASSLIAGGPAINEQFF
>15|TRBV7-2|TRBJ2-4|TRBD2|NA
TGTGCCAGCAGCTTATATGGGACTAGTATAAACATTCAGTACTTC
CASSLYGTSINIQYF
>15|TRBV6-6|TRBJ1-2|NA|NA
TGTGCCAGCCGGGACATCACGGGAGCTAACTATGGCTACACCTTC
CASRDITGANYGYTF
>16|TRBV7-9|TRBJ2-2|NA|NA
TGTGCCAGCAGCCCCCGGCTGACTCTTAACACCGGGGAGCTGTTTTTT
CASSPRLTLNTGELFF
>14|TRBV10-1|TRBJ2-1|NA|NA
TGCGCCAGCAGTAGGGACTTACTGGGGTATGAGCAGTTCTTC
CASSRDLLGYEQFF
>17|TRBV2|TRBJ2-2|TRBD1|NA
TGTGCCAGCAGTGATAGCAGGGGGCTCCTAAACACCGGGGAGCTGTTTTTT
CASSDSRGLLNTGELFF
>13|TRBV5-1|TRBJ2-4|NA|NA
TGCGCCAGCAGCAGCGGACCCCCAAACATTCAGTACTTC
CASSSGPPNIQYF
>13|TRBV28|TRBJ2-7|NA|NA
TGTGCCAGCAGTATGCGACCAACCTACGAGCAGTACTTC
CASSMRPTYEQYF
>12|TRBV27|TRBJ2-3|NA|NA
TGTGCCAGCAGGGACCTCACAGATACGCAGTATTTT
CASRDLTDTQYF
>10|TRBV11-2|TRBJ2-7|NA|NA
TGTGCCAGTCGGGCCGGCGAGCAGTACTTC
CASRAGEQYF
>14|TRBV5-6|TRBJ2-7|TRBD1|NA
TGTGCCAGCAGCTGGGGACAGTCTTTGCGCGAGCAGTACTTC
CASSWGQSLREQYF
>16|TRBV11-2|TRBJ2-3|NA|NA
TGTGCCAGCAGCTTATCATCTTGGCAGGGCACAGATACGCAGTATTTT
CASSLSSWQGTDTQYF
>16|TRBV28|TRBJ2-3|NA|NA
TGTGCCAGTGGTCCCAACGGGACGGCTAGCACAGATACGCAGTATTTT
CASGPNGTASTDTQYF
>14|TRBV19|TRBJ2-2|NA|NA
TGTGCCAGTAGGGACACCACTAACACCGGGGAGCTGTTTTTT
CASRDTTNTGELFF
>15|TRBV28|TRBJ2-7|NA|NA
TGTGCCAGCAGTTTATTTACAAGCAACTCCTACGAGCAGTACTTC
CASSLFTSNSYEQYF
>14|TRBV11-2|TRBJ2-7|NA|NA
TGTGCCAGCAGCTTATTACGGGAGAGCTACGAGCAGTACTTC
CASSLLRESYEQYF
>12|TRBV28|TRBJ2-7|NA|NA
TGTGCAAGTAGTAAGGGGATCCACGAGCAGTACTTC
CASSKGIHEQYF
>18|TRBV14|TRBJ2-5|NA|once
TGTGCCAGCAGCGAAAACGGCCGGGACTCTCTCTCACAAGAGACCCAGTACTTC
CASSENGRDSLSQETQYF
>14|TRBV14|TRBJ1-2|NA|NA
TGTGCCAGCAGCCAGTTCCCCGACTATAGAGGCTACACCTTC
CASSQFPDYRGYTF
>15|TRBV18|TRBJ2-3|NA|NA
TGTGCCAGCTCACCGAGCCGGGGGCAGCCAGATACGCAGTATTTT
CASSPSRGQPDTQYF
>13|TRBV7-9|TRBJ2-6|NA|NA
TGTGCCAGCCCGGGGACCGGGGCCAACGTCCTGACTTTC
CASPGTGANVLTF
>15|TRBV19|TRBJ2-6|NA|NA
TGTGCCAGTAGTGCCTTTAGCTCTGGGGCCAACGTCCTGACTTTC
CASSAFSSGANVLTF
>15|TRBV5-1|TRBJ2-7|TRBD1|NA
TGCGCCAGCAGCTTGGCCGTGACAGGGGGCTCCGAGCAGTACTTC
CASSLAVTGGSEQYF
>11|TRBV6-1|TRBJ2-1|NA|NA
TGTGCCAGCAGATTAATTGGTGAGCAGTTCTTC
CASRLIGEQFF
>15|TRBV29-1|TRBJ1-2|NA|NA
TGCAGCGTTGGGGGGGAGGGACTCTCAGGCTATGGCTACACCTTC
CSVGGEGLSGYGYTF
>14|TRBV6-5|TRBJ2-7|NA|NA
TGTGCCAGCAGTTATACGGGGGAGACCTACGAGCAGTACTTC
CASSYTGETYEQYF
>13|TRBV11-2|TRBJ1-5|NA|NA
TGTGCCAGCAGCAAAAGAGGCGGGCAGCCCCAGCATTTT
CASSKRGGQPQHF
>14|TRBV6-1|TRBJ2-1|TRBD1|NA
TGTGCCAGCAAACCGGGACAGACGTACAATGAGCAGTTCTTC
CASKPGQTYNEQFF
>13|TRBV10-1|TRBJ2-5|NA|NA
TGCGCCAGCAGTGAGTCCCCAGGGGAGACCCAGTACTTC
CASSESPGETQYF
>17|TRBV18|TRBJ2-5|TRBD1|NA
TGTGCCAGCTCACCATTAGACAGGGATTCAGACCAAGAGACCCAGTACTTC
CASSPLDRDSDQETQYF
>15|TRBV27|TRBJ2-7|NA|NA
TGTGCCAGCAGGCCCCCGACACGTAGGTGGGGCGAGCAGTACTTC
CASRPPTRRWGEQYF
>15|TRBV4-2|TRBJ1-2|NA|few
TGTGCCAGCAGCCCGTACGGGACTGCAGTTCATGGCTACACCTTC
CASSPYGTAVHGYTF
>14|TRBV5-4|TRBJ1-3|NA|NA
TGTGCCAGCAGCTTGAAGGGAACGGGAAACACCATATATTTT
CASSLKGTGNTIYF
>16|TRBV4-3|TRBJ2-5|TRBD1|NA
TGCGCCAGCAGCCGAAACCTACAGGGGGCAGGATGGGCCCAGTACTTC
CASSRNLQGAGWAQYF
>16|TRBV28|TRBJ2-3|NA|NA
TGTGCCAGCAGTTTCCTACTAGCAGTAGGCACAGATACGCAGTATTTT
CASSFLLAVGTDTQYF
>16|TRBV4-3|TRBJ2-1|NA|NA
TGCGCCAGCAGCCAACGCCCCCGGGGATCCTACAATGAGCAGTTCTTC
CASSQRPRGSYNEQFF
>13|TRBV28|TRBJ1-2|NA|NA
TGTGCCAGCAGTTCCAGGGACGTAAGTGGCTACACCTTC
CASSSRDVSGYTF
>14|TRBV2|TRBJ2-3|NA|once
TGTGCCAGCACCCGGACAGCCCGCACAGATACGCAGTATTTT
CASTRTARTDTQYF